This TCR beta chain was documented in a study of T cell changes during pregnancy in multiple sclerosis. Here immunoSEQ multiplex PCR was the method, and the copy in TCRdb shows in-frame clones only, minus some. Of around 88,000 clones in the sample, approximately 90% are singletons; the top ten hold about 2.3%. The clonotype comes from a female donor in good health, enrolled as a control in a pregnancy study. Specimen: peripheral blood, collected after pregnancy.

CDR3 in DNA: TGTGCCGTCACCCCCGGGAGCCAAGAGACCCAGTACTTC. It yields the protein CAVTPGSQETQYF. The V gene is TRBV28, the J gene TRBJ2-5, with D perhaps matching TRBD2 (6 bases). V lost 11 bases and J lost 1, with 14 bases in between. The CDR3 length is 13 residues. CDR1 and CDR2 (germline): MDHEN, SYDVKM. The whole variable domain, remainder taken from reference TRBV28 and TRBJ2-5, is DVKVTQSSRYLVKRTGEKVFLECVQDMDHENMFWYRQDPGLGLRLIYFSYDVKMKEKGDIPEGYSVSREKKERFSLILESASTNQTSMYLCAVTPGSQETQYFGPGTRLLVL.